The source of this TCR beta chain is a study of T cells after posttransplantation cyclophosphamide. Study observations and caveats: TRB overlap between skin or GI tissue T cells and blood was limited.

The protocol was immunoSEQ multiplex PCR, while the TCRdb copy is restricted to in-frame clones and leaves out a portion. The profile covers roughly 45,000 clones, none occurring a single time. The germline CDR1 and CDR2 sequences are LNHDA and SQIVND (reference sequence). V was pared by 6 bases and J by 5 bases, with 25 bases of the junction left unmatched. CDR3 length: 21 amino acids. This clone was seen at least ten times. What it binds is not known. The chain is built from TRBV19 and TRBJ2-2; 9 positions match TRBD2. Sequenced material: PBMCs. The TCR was taken from a man in his forties in good health, CMV-negative, and a related stem cell transplant donor. The CDR3 reads CASRGRTTYLAGVTRTGELFF. The CDR3 DNA is TGTGCCAGTAGAGGGAGGACGACGTACTTAGCGGGAGTAACAAGGACCGGGGAGCTGTTTTTT. Variable domain in full (rest from reference TRBV19 and TRBJ2-2): DGGITQSPKYLFRKEGQNVTLSCEQNLNHDAMYWYRQDPGQGLRLIYYSQIVNDFQKGDIAEGYSVSREKKESFPLTVTSAQKNPTAFYLCASRGRTTYLAGVTRTGELFFGEGSRLTVL.